Below, one TCR beta chain is given with its context. The data originate from a study of blood T cell repertoires in COVID-19. Trimming stripped 0 bases from V and 1 base from J, with 7 bases between. Per the germline V gene, CDR1 is SGHRS and CDR2 is YFSETQ. The CDR3 consists of 15 residues. Original handling: Reference gene primer amplification gave estimated nucleated cell counts. Only in-frame clones appear in the TCRdb table, and some are missing; sequencing was by immunoSEQ multiplex PCR. V and J calls and clone size come straight from that table; D and trimming were deduced from the DNA. This table holds under 120,000 clones, more than 60% found once.

The chain is built from TRBV5-1 and TRBJ2-2; D remains unclear. The TCR sequence derives from a man aged 70 or older with active or convalescent COVID-19. The specimen sequenced was peripheral blood. CDR3 loop: CASSLGLLNTGELFF. The CDR3 coding sequence is TGCGCCAGCAGCTTGGGGCTTTTGAACACCGGGGAGCTGTTTTTT.